This T cell receptor (beta chain) stems from a study of cytomegalovirus exposure and HLA in healthy donors. Study-wide context: The study's early data release held tens of millions of unique TCRs from HLA-typed donors. Notes on the study in general: The classifier reportedly diagnosed cytomegalovirus status with high specificity and sensitivity. A prior analysis recorded that most TCR beta V segments were productive about 90% or about 30% of the time. Analysis performed later found more than 15,000 TCR beta sequences associated with HLA alleles at 0.05 false discovery rate.

The CDR3 is 14 residues long. V lost 3 bases and J 3 bases, leaving 9 bases between the germline ends. Germline loops: CDR1 SGDLS, CDR2 YYNGEE. PCR employed 60 Vbeta and 13 Jbeta primers. Profiled with immunoSEQ multiplex PCR; TCRdb holds only in-frame clones, not every one. This sample has some 140,000 clones, with about 80% found just once. For this clone: Its target is unknown.

Sequencing was performed on PBMCs. The rearrangement joins TRBV9 to TRBJ2-2; D unresolved. This receptor was taken from a male donor in good health and CMV-seropositive. Here the CDR3 DNA reads TGTGCCAGCAGCGCGCCCCGGGACACCGGGGAGCTGTTTTTT. This encodes CASSAPRDTGELFF.